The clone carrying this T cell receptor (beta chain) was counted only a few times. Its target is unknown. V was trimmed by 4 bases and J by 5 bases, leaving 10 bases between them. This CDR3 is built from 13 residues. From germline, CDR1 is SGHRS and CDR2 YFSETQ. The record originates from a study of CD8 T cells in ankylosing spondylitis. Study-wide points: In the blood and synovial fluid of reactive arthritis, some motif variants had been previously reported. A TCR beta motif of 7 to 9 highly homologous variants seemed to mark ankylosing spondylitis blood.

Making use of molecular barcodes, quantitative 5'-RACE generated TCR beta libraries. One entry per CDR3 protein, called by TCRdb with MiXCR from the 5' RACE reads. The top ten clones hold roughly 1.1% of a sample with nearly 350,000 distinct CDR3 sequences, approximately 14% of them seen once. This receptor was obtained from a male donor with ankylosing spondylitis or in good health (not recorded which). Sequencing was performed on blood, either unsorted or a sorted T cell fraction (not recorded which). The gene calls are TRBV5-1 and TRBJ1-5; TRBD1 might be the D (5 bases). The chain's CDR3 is CASSAGVDQPQHF. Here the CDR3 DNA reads TGCGCCAGCAGCGCGGGGGTGGATCAGCCCCAGCATTTT.